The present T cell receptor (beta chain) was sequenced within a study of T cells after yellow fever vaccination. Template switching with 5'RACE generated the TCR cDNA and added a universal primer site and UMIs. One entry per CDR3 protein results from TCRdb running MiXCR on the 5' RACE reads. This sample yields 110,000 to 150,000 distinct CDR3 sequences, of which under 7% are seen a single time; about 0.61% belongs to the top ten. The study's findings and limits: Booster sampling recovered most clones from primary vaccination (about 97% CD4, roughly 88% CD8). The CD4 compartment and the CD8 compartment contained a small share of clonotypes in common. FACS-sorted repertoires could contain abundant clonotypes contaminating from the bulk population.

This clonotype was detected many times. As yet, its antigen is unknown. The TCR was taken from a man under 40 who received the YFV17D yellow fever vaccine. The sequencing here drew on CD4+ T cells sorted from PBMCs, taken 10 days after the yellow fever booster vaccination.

The CDR3 DNA sequence: TGTGCCAGCAGCCGAGGACTAGCGACGAACACCGGGGAGCTGTTTTTT. Protein sequence: CASSRGLATNTGELFF. The chain couples TRBV7-2 to TRBJ2-2; 9 positions match TRBD2. This CDR3 has 16 amino acids. Trimming took 5 bases from V and 0 from J; bases not matched to a gene: 4. CDR1 is SGHTA, CDR2 FQGNSA, per germline.